The 16 T cell receptor beta chains below all came from one sample that was sequenced in a study of T cells in Graves' hyperthyroidism and ophthalmopathy. TCR beta CDR3 sequences were amplified from RNA transcripts. RT-PCR in the first round (using the HTBI primer set) targeted the TCR CDR3. In TCRdb, the multiplex PCR reads were re-called with MiXCR into one record per CDR3 protein. The data show around 340,000 distinct CDR3 sequences, roughly a fifth seen once. The sequencing sample was made of blood. Source of these receptors: a woman in her forties or fifties with Graves' hyperthyroidism.

This clonotype has a count of ten or more. This chain connects TRBV12-3 or TRBV12-4 to TRBJ2-1; TRBD2 aligns across 7 bases. The CDR3 totals 16 residues. J gave up 8 bases and V 6 bases, and 16 bases lay outside the gene matches. The chain's CDR3 is CASSRPTGGSSHEQFF. CDR3 DNA: TGTGCCAGCAGCCGGCCGACTGGCGGGAGTTCCCATGAGCAGTTCTTC.

This sequence joins TRBV20-1 and TRBJ2-2; D is unclear. Per germline, CDR1 DFQATT and CDR2 SNEGSKA (reference sequence). V was pared by 0 bases and J by 1 base, with 12 bases between. The CDR3 extends over 16 amino acids. The CDR3: CSARDLVFGNTGELFF. The CDR3 DNA sequence: TGCAGTGCTAGAGATCTAGTGTTCGGGAACACCGGGGAGCTGTTTTTT.

In this sample, this clonotype turned up many times. The V gene is TRBV7-9, the J gene TRBJ2-7, with a tentative D call TRBD1 (6 bases). Trimming stripped 5 bases from V and 2 bases from J, with 13 bases between. Per germline, CDR1 SEHNR and CDR2 FQNEAQ (reference sequence). The CDR3 spans 14 residues. CDR3 residues: CASSPRGTTYEQYF. CDR3 nucleotides: TGTGCCAGCAGCCCCAGGGGTACGACCTACGAGCAGTACTTC. Together with reference TRBV7-9 and TRBJ2-7, the CDR3 gives the full variable domain: DTGVSQNPRHKITKRGQNVTFRCDPISEHNRLYWYRQTLGQGPEFLTYFQNEAQLEKSRLLSDRFSAERPKGSFSTLEIQRTEQGDSAMYLCASSPRGTTYEQYFGPGTRLTVT.

The gene calls are TRBV4-1 and TRBJ1-4; D ambiguous. The V end was cut by 7 bases, the J end by 7 bases, with 10 bases between. Germline CDR1 is MGHRA and CDR2 is YSYEKL. The CDR3 is made up of 12 amino acids. The CDR3 is CASNLIGEKLFF. In nucleotides, the CDR3 is TGCGCCAGCAACCTCATCGGTGAAAAACTGTTTTTT.

This clonotype occurred a few times. The chain links TRBV2 to TRBJ1-2, with a possible D match to TRBD1 (6 bases). Deletions cut 6 bases from V and 5 bases from J, with 13 bases between. Germline lookup yields CDR1 SNHLY and CDR2 FYNNEI. The CDR3 runs 13 residues. The CDR3 DNA sequence: TGTGCCAGCAGACAGGGAATAGAGTATGGCTACACCTTC. It is translated as CASRQGIEYGYTF. The complete variable domain, with remaining parts taken from reference TRBV2 and TRBJ1-2, reads EPEVTQTPSHQVTQMGQEVILRCVPISNHLYFYWYRQILGQKVEFLVSFYNNEISEKSEIFDDQFSVERPDGSNFTLKIRSTKLEDSAMYFCASRQGIEYGYTFGSGTRLTVV.

The genes are TRBV5-4 and TRBJ1-2; the match to TRBD1 covers 7 bases. This CDR3 contains 14 residues. Germline V lookup: CDR1 SGHNT, CDR2 YYREEE (reference sequence). V was clipped by 4 bases and J by 4 bases; unmatched bases: 7. The CDR3 DNA sequence: TGTGCCAGCAGCCTGGGGACAGCTCTCTATGGCTACACCTTC. The encoded protein is CASSLGTALYGYTF. Using reference TRBV5-4 and TRBJ1-2 for the parts outside the CDR3, the full variable domain is ETGVTQSPTHLIKTRGQQVTLRCSSQSGHNTVSWYQQALGQGPQFIFQYYREEENGRGNFPPRFSGLQFPNYSSELNVNALELDDSALYLCASSLGTALYGYTFGSGTRLTVV.

With regard to this clonotype: Being one base from a much bigger clone, this may be a read error. The CDR3 protein is CASSSGQKNTEASF. Written as DNA, the CDR3 is TGTGCCAGCAGCTCGGGACAGAAGAACACTGAAGCTTCCTTT. The rearrangement uses TRBV9 and TRBJ1-1, with 7 nucleotides matching TRBD1. Germline V gives CDR1 SGDLS, CDR2 YYNGEE. This CDR3 spans 14 amino acids.

The chain is built from TRBV6-1 and TRBJ1-5, with D possibly matching TRBD1 (6 bases). This CDR3 has 17 amino acids. From germline, CDR1 is MNHNS and CDR2 SASEGT. The V end lost 7 bases, the J end lost 1 base, and 20 bases lay between the germline ends. This CDR3 is CASTPRAGAQSNQPQHF. CDR3 nucleotide sequence: TGTGCCAGCACCCCCCGGGCGGGGGCGCAGAGCAATCAGCCCCAGCATTTT.

The V and J genes are TRBV28 and TRBJ2-2; D might be TRBD2 (5 bases). This CDR3 has 14 amino acids. V shed 7 bases and J shed 6 bases, with 15 bases lying between them. The germline gives CDR1 MDHEN, CDR2 SYDVKM. Here the CDR3 DNA reads TGTGCCAGCATAGCCGAAGTCGGGGCCGGGGAGCTGTTTTTT. Its protein product is CASIAEVGAGELFF.

The V call is TRBV9, the J call TRBJ2-1; D tentatively reads TRBD1 or TRBD2 (6 bases each). The germline V gene encodes CDR1 SGDLS and CDR2 YYNGEE. V lost 0 bases to trimming and J lost 7 bases, with 14 bases between them. This CDR3 comprises 15 residues. The CDR3 coding sequence is TGTGCCAGCAGCGTAGGAGGGGGGACTCAGAATGAGCAGTTCTTC. Protein: CASSVGGGTQNEQFF.

The sample holds many counts of this clonotype. The junction departs from germline at one end; a sequencing error may be responsible. The CDR3 nucleotides read TGTGCTAGCAGTCCCAGCGCCCCAGGGGGGGAGACCCAGTACTTC. This codes for CASSPSAPGGETQYF. The chain combines TRBV7-7 with TRBJ2-5, with TRBD1 as a possible D gene (7 bases). Germline lookup yields CDR1 SSHAT and CDR2 FNYEAQ (reference sequence). The CDR3 totals 15 residues.

This clonotype has a count of ten or more. J is TRBJ1-1 and V is TRBV28, with a possible D match to TRBD1 (6 bases). This CDR3 contains 16 residues. Germline V lookup: CDR1 MDHEN, CDR2 SYDVKM. V shed 5 bases and J shed 0 bases, with 16 bases lying between them. This CDR3 is CASSPADRRMNTEAFF. CDR3 DNA: TGTGCCAGCAGTCCCGCGGACAGAAGAATGAACACTGAAGCTTTCTTT. The whole variable domain, filled in from reference TRBV28 and TRBJ1-1, reads DVKVTQSSRYLVKRTGEKVFLECVQDMDHENMFWYRQDPGLGLRLIYFSYDVKMKEKGDIPEGYSVSREKKERFSLILESASTNQTSMYLCASSPADRRMNTEAFFGQGTRLTVV.

This clonotype turned up a few times. The chain couples TRBV5-1 to TRBJ2-2; TRBD2 matches at 8 bases. Unmatched junction bases numbered 3, after V lost 2 bases and J lost 6 bases. The CDR3 covers 14 residues. Germline assignment: CDR1 SGHRS and CDR2 YFSETQ. The CDR3 reads CASSLAGVAGELFF. The CDR3 DNA reads as TGCGCCAGCAGCTTAGCGGGAGTTGCCGGGGAGCTGTTTTTT.

This clonotype was detected many times. This sequence joins TRBV28 and TRBJ2-3, with 10 bases aligning to TRBD1. The CDR3 runs 15 residues. Trimming cost V 7 bases and J 3 bases; bases outside gene matches: 7. The germline V gene encodes CDR1 MDHEN and CDR2 SYDVKM. The CDR3 spells CASNKGTGATDTQYF. The DNA of the CDR3 is TGTGCCAGCAACAAGGGGACAGGGGCTACAGATACGCAGTATTTT.

The gene calls are TRBV27 and TRBJ1-1; tentatively, D is TRBD1 (6 bases). Germline assignment: CDR1 MNHEY and CDR2 SMNVEV (reference sequence). Trimming took off 6 bases at V and 0 bases at J, with 14 bases between the two ends. CDR3 length equals 15 residues. As DNA, the CDR3 is TGTGCCAGCAGATACACGGGACAACTGAACACTGAAGCTTTCTTT. It codes for CASRYTGQLNTEAFF.

The chain has TRBV27 and TRBJ2-3; D perhaps matches TRBD2 (5 bases). The CDR3 has 14 amino acids. V gave up 3 bases and J gave up 1 base, with 8 bases separating them. Per germline, CDR1 MNHEY and CDR2 SMNVEV (reference sequence). This CDR3 is CASSFLARTDTQYF. The CDR3 DNA follows: TGTGCCAGCAGTTTCCTAGCACGCACAGATACGCAGTATTTT.